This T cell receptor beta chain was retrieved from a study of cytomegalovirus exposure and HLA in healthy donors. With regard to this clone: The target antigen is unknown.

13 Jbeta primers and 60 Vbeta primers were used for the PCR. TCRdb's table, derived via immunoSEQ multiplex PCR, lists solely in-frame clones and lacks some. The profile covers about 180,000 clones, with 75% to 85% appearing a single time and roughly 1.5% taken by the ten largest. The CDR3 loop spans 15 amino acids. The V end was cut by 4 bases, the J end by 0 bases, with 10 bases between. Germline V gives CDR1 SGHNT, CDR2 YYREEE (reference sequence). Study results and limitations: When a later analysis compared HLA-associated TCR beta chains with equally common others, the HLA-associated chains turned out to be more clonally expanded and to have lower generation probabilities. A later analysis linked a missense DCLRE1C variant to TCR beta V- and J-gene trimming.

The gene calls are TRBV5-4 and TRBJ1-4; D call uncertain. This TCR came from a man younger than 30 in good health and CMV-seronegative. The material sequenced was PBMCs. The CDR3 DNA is TGTGCCAGCAGCCACGGCGGGACAACTAATGAAAAACTGTTTTTT. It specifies CASSHGGTTNEKLFF.